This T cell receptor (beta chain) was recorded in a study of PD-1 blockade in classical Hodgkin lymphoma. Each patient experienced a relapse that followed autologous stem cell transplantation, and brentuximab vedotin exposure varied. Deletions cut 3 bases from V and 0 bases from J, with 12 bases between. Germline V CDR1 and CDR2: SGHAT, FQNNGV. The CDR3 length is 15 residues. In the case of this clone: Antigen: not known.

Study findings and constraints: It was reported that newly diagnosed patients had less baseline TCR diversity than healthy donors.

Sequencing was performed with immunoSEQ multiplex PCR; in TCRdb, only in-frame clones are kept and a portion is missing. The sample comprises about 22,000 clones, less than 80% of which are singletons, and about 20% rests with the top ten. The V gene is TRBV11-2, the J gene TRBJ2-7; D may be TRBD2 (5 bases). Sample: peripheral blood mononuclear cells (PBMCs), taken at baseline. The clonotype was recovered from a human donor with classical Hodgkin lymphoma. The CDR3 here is CASSFIRGSSYEQYF. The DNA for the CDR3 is TGTGCCAGCAGCTTTATAAGAGGGAGCTCCTACGAGCAGTACTTC.